This is a list of T cell receptor beta chains from one sample in a study of blood T cell repertoires in COVID-19. Assay: immunoSEQ multiplex PCR; the TCRdb copy retains only in-frame clones and omits some. The repertoire includes 15,000 to 20,000 clones, 70% to 90% of them detected once, and 8.5% to 10% sits in the top ten. Sequencing was performed on peripheral blood. The source of these receptors is a man aged 35-49 years with active COVID-19. Both conserved end residues are part of each CDR3. Fields, in order: clone size, J gene, V gene, D gene, CDR3 protein, CDR3 DNA. D genes are given only for firm matches. Expanded clones are given a class, and other clones once, few, many or no size at all.

NA,TRBJ1-2,TRBV6-5,TRBD1,CASSYSRTGGGYGYTF,TGTGCCAGCAGTTACTCGAGGACAGGAGGAGGCTATGGCTACACCTTC
NA,TRBJ2-5,TRBV9,TRBD1,CASSPRDRVTETQYF,TGTGCCAGCAGCCCGCGGGACAGGGTCACGGAGACCCAGTACTTC
NA,TRBJ2-7,TRBV4-3,NA,CASSHEVGGYEQYF,TGCGCCAGCAGCCATGAGGTAGGAGGCTACGAGCAGTACTTC
NA,TRBJ2-1,TRBV19,NA,CASSPNGGSFYNEQFF,TGTGCCAGTAGCCCCAATGGTGGGAGCTTCTACAATGAGCAGTTCTTC
NA,TRBJ1-3,TRBV30,NA,CAWRSELGNTIYF,TGTGCCTGGAGATCCGAGCTTGGAAACACCATATATTTT
once,TRBJ2-3,TRBV5-6,NA,CASSPVTSLTDTQYF,TGTGCCAGCAGCCCGGTCACTAGCCTCACAGATACGCAGTATTTT
NA,TRBJ2-5,TRBV6-1,TRBD2,CASSEFVASGVAQYF,TGTGCCAGCAGTGAATTTGTGGCTAGCGGAGTGGCCCAGTACTTC
NA,TRBJ1-6,TRBV4-3,TRBD1,CASSQVAGTANSPLHF,TGCGCCAGCAGCCAAGTGGCCGGGACAGCTAATTCACCCCTCCACTTT
NA,TRBJ2-1,TRBV11-2,NA,CASSLLESYNEQFF,TGTGCCAGCAGCTTACTAGAGTCCTACAATGAGCAGTTCTTC
NA,TRBJ2-4,TRBV12-5,NA,CAIFLGRHLVAKNIQYF,TGTGCTATCTTTCTTGGTCGGCACCTAGTAGCCAAAAACATTCAGTACTTC
NA,TRBJ2-3,TRBV7-3,TRBD2,CASSSGTSSTDTQYF,TGTGCCAGCAGCTCAGGGACTAGCAGCACAGATACGCAGTATTTT
NA,TRBJ2-3,TRBV6-5,NA,CAISRVAFSEYTQYF,TGTGCCATCTCCCGGGTAGCGTTTAGTGAGTATACGCAGTATTTT
NA,TRBJ1-2,TRBV7-2,NA,CASRLLGPNYGYTF,TGTGCCAGCAGGTTGCTGGGCCCTAACTATGGCTACACCTTC
NA,TRBJ1-1,TRBV19,NA,CASTPLAGRGTEAFF,TGTGCCAGTACCCCCTTAGCGGGGAGAGGAACTGAAGCTTTCTTT
NA,TRBJ2-7,TRBV19,NA,CASSTQGSEQYF,TGTGCCAGTAGTACCCAGGGAAGCGAGCAGTACTTC
NA,TRBJ2-7,TRBV7-7,TRBD2,CAGLAGASYEQYF,TGTGCCGGATTAGCGGGAGCTTCCTACGAGCAGTACTTC
NA,TRBJ2-3,TRBV15,NA,CATSRDYPGAATDTQYF,TGTGCCACCAGCAGAGATTACCCAGGGGCAGCCACAGATACGCAGTATTTT
NA,TRBJ1-1,TRBV7-8,NA,CASSLSSNTEAFF,TGTGCCAGCAGCCTGTCATCGAACACTGAAGCTTTCTTT
NA,TRBJ2-2,TRBV2,NA,CASRETDTGELFF,TGTGCCAGCAGAGAGACAGACACCGGGGAGCTGTTTTTT
NA,TRBJ1-6,TRBV2,TRBD1,CASSERGQGGSPLHF,TGTGCCAGCAGTGAGCGGGGACAGGGGGGCTCACCCCTCCACTTT
NA,TRBJ2-7,TRBV1,NA,CTSSQGPGLAGDEQYF,TGCACCAGCAGCCAAGGCCCGGGACTAGCGGGAGACGAGCAGTACTTC
NA,TRBJ2-5,TRBV4-1,NA,CASSQGPLPSETQYF,TGCGCCAGCAGCCAGGGCCCTCTCCCCTCAGAGACCCAGTACTTC
NA,TRBJ2-5,TRBV21-1,NA,CASSKLDKQETQYF,TGTGCCAGCAGCAAATTGGACAAGCAAGAGACCCAGTACTTC
NA,TRBJ2-3,TRBV3-1/TRBV3-2,TRBD2,CASSQVTSEYTSTDTQYF,TGTGCCAGCAGCCAAGTCACTAGCGAGTACACTAGCACAGATACGCAGTATTTT
NA,TRBJ1-2,TRBV6-2/TRBV6-3,TRBD1,CASSRRQGLYGYTF,TGTGCCAGCAGCCGTAGACAGGGCCTCTATGGCTACACCTTC
NA,TRBJ1-6,TRBV11-3,NA,CASSRGDSPLHF,TGTGCCAGCAGCCGGGGGGATTCACCCCTCCACTTT
NA,TRBJ2-7,TRBV5-1,NA,CASSLLSGRMYEQYF,TGCGCCAGCAGCTTGCTCTCGGGGAGGATGTACGAGCAGTACTTC
NA,TRBJ2-7,TRBV10-3,TRBD2,CAISSGTSGNQQYEQYF,TGTGCCATCAGCTCCGGGACTAGCGGGAACCAACAGTACGAGCAGTACTTC
NA,TRBJ1-2,TRBV14,TRBD1,CASSSRTGGFGYTF,TGTGCCAGCAGCTCCCGGACAGGGGGCTTTGGCTACACCTTC
once,TRBJ2-1,TRBV27,TRBD2,CASSQREGLDEQFF,TGTGCCAGCAGCCAGCGGGAGGGCCTCGATGAGCAGTTCTTC
NA,TRBJ2-7,TRBV6-6,NA,CASSYSSGRGSYEQYF,TGTGCCAGCAGTTACTCGAGTGGAAGGGGGTCTTACGAGCAGTACTTC
NA,TRBJ2-7,TRBV27,TRBD2,CASSLQSGSTYEQYF,TGTGCCAGCAGTTTACAGAGCGGGAGCACCTACGAGCAGTACTTC
NA,TRBJ2-1,TRBV2,NA,CASSRVYNEQFF,TGTGCCAGCAGTAGAGTGTACAATGAGCAGTTCTTC
NA,TRBJ2-5,TRBV2,TRBD2,CASSEAGVETQYF,TGTGCCAGCAGTGAGGCGGGGGTGGAGACCCAGTACTTC
NA,TRBJ2-2,TRBV30,NA,CAWSVTVTGELFF,TGTGCCTGGAGTGTAACGGTTACCGGGGAGCTGTTTTTT
NA,TRBJ1-1,TRBV6-6,TRBD1,CASRNMDRAMNTEAFF,TGTGCCAGCAGGAATATGGACAGGGCGATGAACACTGAAGCTTTCTTT
NA,TRBJ1-1,TRBV9,TRBD1,CASSVYYGGGNTEAFF,TGTGCCAGCAGCGTATACTACGGAGGGGGCAACACTGAAGCTTTCTTT
NA,TRBJ1-2,TRBV13,TRBD1,CASSSGTGNGYTF,TGTGCCAGCAGCTCCGGGACAGGGAACGGCTACACCTTC
NA,TRBJ2-1,TRBV4-1,TRBD2,CASRPLAGVYNEQFF,TGCGCCAGCAGACCCCTAGCGGGAGTGTACAATGAGCAGTTCTTC
once,TRBJ2-5,TRBV16,NA,CASSQASRGETQYF,TGTGCCAGCAGCCAAGCTAGCAGGGGAGAGACCCAGTACTTC
NA,TRBJ1-2,TRBV18,TRBD1,CASSPGGQGSYGYTF,TGTGCCAGCTCACCAGGGGGACAGGGAAGTTATGGCTACACCTTC
few,TRBJ2-1,TRBV20-1,TRBD2,CSAFSGNEQFF,TGCAGTGCCTTTAGCGGGAATGAGCAGTTCTTC
NA,TRBJ2-7,TRBV6-5,NA,CASGVRTPLVEQYF,TGTGCCAGCGGGGTAAGGACTCCTTTAGTGGAGCAGTACTTC
few,TRBJ1-5,TRBV28,NA,CASRTTGFNNQPQHF,TGTGCCAGCAGAACCACAGGGTTCAACAATCAGCCCCAGCATTTT
once,TRBJ2-3,TRBV5-1,NA,CASSFAAGSSTDTQYF,TGCGCCAGCAGCTTTGCGGCGGGCTCTAGCACAGATACGCAGTATTTT
NA,TRBJ2-5,TRBV11-1,NA,CASSLTELQETQYF,TGTGCCAGCAGCTTGACAGAACTCCAAGAGACCCAGTACTTC
few,TRBJ1-2,TRBV7-9,TRBD1,CASSWDSYGYTF,TGTGCCAGCAGCTGGGACAGCTATGGCTACACCTTC